Detailed here is one T cell receptor (beta chain). This record comes from a study of blood T cell repertoires in COVID-19. For the study at large: Samples taken during acute and convalescent COVID-19 were collected in the United States, Italy and Spain. Sample material is recorded as cDNA or gDNA derived from T cells, B-cell-depleted T cells, or PBMCs.

V dropped 5 bases and J dropped 1; count of bases not matched to a gene: 6. The CDR3 runs 15 residues. Germline V CDR1 and CDR2: MDHEN, SYDVKM. Using immunoSEQ multiplex PCR, the repertoire was profiled, and TCRdb retains in-frame clones only, with some absent. The data contain about 340,000 clones, 88% of them singletons. Seattle patients were enrolled during active infection and followed longitudinally. The sequence derives from a woman in her 70s with COVID-19, enrolled during active disease. The sequenced sample was peripheral blood. The chain couples TRBV28 to TRBJ1-1; 8 nucleotides align to TRBD1. CDR3 coding DNA: TGTGCCAGCAGTCGAGGTGGGACAGGGAACACTGAAGCTTTCTTT. Translating it yields CASSRGGTGNTEAFF.